This T cell receptor beta chain was observed in a study of blood T cell repertoires in COVID-19. At the level of the study: Acute and convalescent COVID-19 specimens originated in the United States, Italy and Spain. PBMCs, B-cell-depleted T cells, or T cells provided the cDNA or gDNA that made up the material.

As originally analysed: Amplification of reference gene primers was used by the study to estimate nucleated cell counts. Clones were sequenced by immunoSEQ multiplex PCR, and TCRdb holds only the in-frame ones, with some missing. D and trimming come from the DNA, and the V and J calls and clone size come from that table. The data show 200,000 to 300,000 clones, 84% seen once. Sequencing input: peripheral blood. The clonotype comes from a man between 60 and 75 years old with acute or convalescent COVID-19.

CDR3 in amino acids: CASSAILAAGNEQFF. The CDR3 DNA follows: TGTGCCAGCAGCGCCATTTTGGCGGCCGGGAATGAGCAGTTCTTC. This chain uses TRBV7-9 with TRBJ2-1; no reliable D call. The CDR3 runs 15 residues. Looked up from germline, CDR1 is SEHNR and CDR2 is FQNEAQ (reference sequence). The ends were cut back, 5 bases at V and 7 bases at J, with 18 bases in the middle.